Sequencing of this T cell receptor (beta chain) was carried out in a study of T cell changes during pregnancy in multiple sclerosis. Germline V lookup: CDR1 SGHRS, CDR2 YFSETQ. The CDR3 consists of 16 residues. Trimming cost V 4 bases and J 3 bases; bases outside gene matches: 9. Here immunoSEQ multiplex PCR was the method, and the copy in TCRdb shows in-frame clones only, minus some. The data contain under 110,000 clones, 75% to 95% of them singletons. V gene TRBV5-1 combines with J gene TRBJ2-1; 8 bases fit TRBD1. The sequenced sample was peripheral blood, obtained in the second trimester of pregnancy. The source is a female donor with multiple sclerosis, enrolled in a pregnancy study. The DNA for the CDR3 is TGCGCCAGCAGCGCCACCGGGACAGGAGGCTACAATGAGCAGTTCTTC. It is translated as CASSATGTGGYNEQFF.